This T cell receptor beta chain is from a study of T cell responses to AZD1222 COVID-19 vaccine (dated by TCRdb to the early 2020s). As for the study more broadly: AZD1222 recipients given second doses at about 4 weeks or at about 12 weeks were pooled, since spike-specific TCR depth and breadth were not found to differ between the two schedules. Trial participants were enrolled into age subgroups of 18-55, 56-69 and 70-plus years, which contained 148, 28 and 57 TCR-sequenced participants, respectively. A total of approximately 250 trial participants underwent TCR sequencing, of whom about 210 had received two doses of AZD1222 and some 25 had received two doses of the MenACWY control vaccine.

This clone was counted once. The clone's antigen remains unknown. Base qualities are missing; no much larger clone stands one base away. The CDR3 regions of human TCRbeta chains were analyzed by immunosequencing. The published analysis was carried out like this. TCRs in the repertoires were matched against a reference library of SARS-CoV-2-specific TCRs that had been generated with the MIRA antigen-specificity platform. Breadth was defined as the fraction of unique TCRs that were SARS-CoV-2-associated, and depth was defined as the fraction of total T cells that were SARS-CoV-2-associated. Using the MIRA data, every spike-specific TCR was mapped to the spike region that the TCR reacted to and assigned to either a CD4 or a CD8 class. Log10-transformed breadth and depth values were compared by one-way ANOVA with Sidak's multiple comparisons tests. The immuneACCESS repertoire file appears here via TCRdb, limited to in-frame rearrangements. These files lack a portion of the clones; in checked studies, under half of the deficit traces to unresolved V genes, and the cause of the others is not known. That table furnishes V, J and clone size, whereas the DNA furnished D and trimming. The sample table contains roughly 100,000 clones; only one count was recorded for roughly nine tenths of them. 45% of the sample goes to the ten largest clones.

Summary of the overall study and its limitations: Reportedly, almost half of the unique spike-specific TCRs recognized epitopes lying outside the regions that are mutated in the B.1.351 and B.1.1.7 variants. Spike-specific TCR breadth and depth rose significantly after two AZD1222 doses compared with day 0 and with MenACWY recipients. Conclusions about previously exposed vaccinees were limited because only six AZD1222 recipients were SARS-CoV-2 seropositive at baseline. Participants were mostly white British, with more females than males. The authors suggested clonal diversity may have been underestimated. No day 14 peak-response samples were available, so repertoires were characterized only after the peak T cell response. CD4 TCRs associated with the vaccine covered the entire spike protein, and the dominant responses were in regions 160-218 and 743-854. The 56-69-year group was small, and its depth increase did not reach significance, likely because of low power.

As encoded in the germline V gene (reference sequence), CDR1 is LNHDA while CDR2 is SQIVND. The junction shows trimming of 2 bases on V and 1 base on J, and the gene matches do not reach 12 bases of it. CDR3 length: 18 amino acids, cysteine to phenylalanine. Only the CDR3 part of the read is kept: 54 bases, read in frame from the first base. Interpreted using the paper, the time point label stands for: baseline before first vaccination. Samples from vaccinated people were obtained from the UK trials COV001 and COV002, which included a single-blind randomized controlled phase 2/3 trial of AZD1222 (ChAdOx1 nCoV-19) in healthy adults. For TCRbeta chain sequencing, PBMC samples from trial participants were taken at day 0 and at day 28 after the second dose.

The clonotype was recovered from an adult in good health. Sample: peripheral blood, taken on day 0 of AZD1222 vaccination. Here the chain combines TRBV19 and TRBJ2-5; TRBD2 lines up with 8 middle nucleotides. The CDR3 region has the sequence CASSILSPPGLAQETQYF. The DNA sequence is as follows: TGTGCCAGTAGTATACTTTCTCCTCCAGGACTAGCCCAAGAGACCCAGTACTTC.